One and the same sample provided the 14 T cell receptor beta chains below, sequenced in a study of blood T cell repertoires in COVID-19. The table came from immunoSEQ multiplex PCR; TCRdb's copy has only in-frame clones and leaves some out. The table has roughly 290,000 clones, 85% seen once. The sequencing sample was made of peripheral blood. These receptors came from a woman in her forties or fifties with active or convalescent COVID-19.

V gene TRBV30 combines with J gene TRBJ1-1; D might be TRBD1 (6 bases). The ends were cut back, 6 bases at V and 12 bases at J, with 26 bases in the middle. The V gene's germline CDR1 is GTSNPN and CDR2 SVGIG (reference sequence). CDR3 length: 14 amino acids. CDR3 nucleotides: TGTGCCTGCCTGGGGGAGTGGACAGCGGCCGAGACTTTCTTT. This translates into CACLGEWTAAETFF.

The genes are TRBV2 and TRBJ2-6, with D possibly being TRBD2 (7 bases). The CDR3 runs 18 residues. Trimming shortened V by 4 bases and J by 0 bases, and 16 bases separated the two germline ends. Germline-derived CDR1 and CDR2 are SNHLY and FYNNEI. CDR3 protein: CASSGLRGAYSGANVLTF. The CDR3 nucleotides are TGTGCCAGCAGTGGACTCCGGGGGGCTTACTCTGGGGCCAACGTCCTGACTTTC.

This clone appeared a few times. This rearrangement joins TRBV25-1 to TRBJ2-5; 8 bases agree with TRBD2. Looked up from germline, CDR1 is MGHDK and CDR2 is SYGVNS. V was pared by 1 base and J by 4 bases, with 8 bases of the junction left unmatched. CDR3 size: 16 residues. Here the CDR3 DNA reads TGTGCCAGCAGTGAATCGATCGGGGGGGGGACAGAGACCCAGTACTTC. Protein: CASSESIGGGTETQYF. Variable domain in full (rest from reference TRBV25-1 and TRBJ2-5): EADIYQTPRYLVIGTGKKITLECSQTMGHDKMYWYQQDPGMELHLIHYSYGVNSTEKGDLSSESTVSRIRTEHFPLTLESARPSHTSQYLCASSESIGGGTETQYFGPGTRLLVL.

This chain uses TRBV25-1 with TRBJ1-3, with 7 bases lining up with TRBD1. CDR3 length equals 15 residues. The trim removed 1 base at V and 4 bases at J, leaving 4 bases unmatched. The germline V gene encodes CDR1 MGHDK and CDR2 SYGVNS. CDR3 DNA sequence: TGTGCCAGCAGTGAATTGACAGGGTACGGAAACACCATATATTTT. Encoded protein: CASSELTGYGNTIYF.

V is TRBV27 and J is TRBJ1-5; TRBD1 matches at 8 bases. V dropped 5 bases and J dropped 4; count of bases not matched to a gene: 1. This CDR3 region has 13 residues. CDR1 and CDR2 (germline): MNHEY, SMNVEV (reference sequence). The CDR3 DNA is TGTGCCAGCAGTCGGGACAGGAATCAGCCCCAGCATTTT. This gives the protein CASSRDRNQPQHF.

The chain combines TRBV3-1 (or the pseudogene TRBV3-2) with TRBJ1-4; tentative D call: TRBD1 (5 bases). CDR3 length: 15 residues. Looked up from germline, CDR1 is LGHDT and CDR2 is YNNKEL (reference sequence). Trimming took off 4 bases at V and 7 bases at J, with 16 bases between the two ends. This CDR3 is CASSLPGAGGEKLFF. Here the CDR3 DNA reads TGTGCCAGCAGCCTCCCCGGGGCGGGGGGTGAAAAACTGTTTTTT.

This chain joins TRBV20-1 and TRBJ1-2; tentatively, D is TRBD1 (5 bases). Trimming cost V 3 bases and J 8 bases, with 10 bases left between them. Germline loops: CDR1 DFQATT, CDR2 SNEGSKA (reference sequence). This CDR3 is built from 11 residues. CDR3 protein: CSASGGAGYTF. Written as DNA, the CDR3 is TGCAGTGCTAGCGGGGGAGCAGGCTACACCTTC.

This clone was observed a handful of times. The J gene is TRBJ2-7, the V gene TRBV19; a possible D gene is TRBD2 (5 bases). The CDR3 contains 13 residues. V was shortened by 4 bases and J by 2 bases, with 9 bases between the two germline ends. Germline CDR1 LNHDA, CDR2 SQIVND (reference sequence). The CDR3 sequence is CASSTLGAYEQYF. CDR3 nucleotides: TGTGCCAGTAGTACTCTCGGGGCCTACGAGCAGTACTTC. The complete variable domain, with remaining parts taken from reference TRBV19 and TRBJ2-7, reads DGGITQSPKYLFRKEGQNVTLSCEQNLNHDAMYWYRQDPGQGLRLIYYSQIVNDFQKGDIAEGYSVSREKKESFPLTVTSAQKNPTAFYLCASSTLGAYEQYFGPGTRLTVT.

The chain combines TRBV5-1 with TRBJ2-5; 11 bases fit TRBD2. With V trimmed by 4 bases and J by 1 base, 6 bases remained unmatched. From germline, CDR1 is SGHRS and CDR2 YFSETQ. The CDR3 loop spans 16 amino acids. The CDR3, as DNA: TGCGCCAGCAGCCTGGGACTAGCGGCTTTCCAAGAGACCCAGTACTTC. Translating it yields CASSLGLAAFQETQYF.

The rearrangement joins TRBV21-1 to TRBJ1-5; no DNA check was done on the table's D call, TRBD1. TRBV21-1 is flagged as a pseudogene. The CDR3 length is 18 residues. The CDR3 DNA reads as TGTGCCAGCAGCAAAAAAGGAAACAGGGGATTGCGCAATCAGCCCCAGCATTTT. Protein product: CASSKKGNRGLRNQPQHF.

J is TRBJ2-3 and V is TRBV5-6; D ambiguous. Germline V gives CDR1 SGHDT, CDR2 YYEEEE. This CDR3 has 15 residues. Trimming pared 0 bases from V and 0 bases from J, leaving 8 bases between. This CDR3 is CASSLGPRSTDTQYF. The CDR3, as DNA: TGTGCCAGCAGCTTGGGACCCAGGAGCACAGATACGCAGTATTTT.

The chain links TRBV5-1 to TRBJ2-1, with 9 bases matching TRBD2. V was pared by 4 bases and J by 9 bases, with 17 bases of the junction left unmatched. The CDR3 runs to 17 residues. Germline-derived CDR1 and CDR2 are SGHRS and YFSETQ. The CDR3 reads CASSPRVAGERGGEQFF. DNA for the CDR3: TGCGCCAGCAGCCCCCGGGTAGCGGGAGAACGGGGGGGTGAGCAGTTCTTC. Full variable domain (outside the CDR3, taken from reference TRBV5-1 and TRBJ2-1): KAGVTQTPRYLIKTRGQQVTLSCSPISGHRSVSWYQQTPGQGLQFLFEYFSETQRNKGNFPGRFSGRQFSNSRSEMNVSTLELGDSALYLCASSPRVAGERGGEQFFGPGTRLTVL.

The chain recombines TRBV2 with TRBJ1-1; no clear D gene. Per germline, CDR1 SNHLY and CDR2 FYNNEI. V lost 9 bases and J 1 base, leaving 18 bases between the germline ends. There are 15 residues in the CDR3. DNA for the CDR3: TGTGCCAGTCTGCCTTCAGGTGTCACGAACACTGAAGCTTTCTTT. This translates into CASLPSGVTNTEAFF. The variable domain in full, completed from reference TRBV2 and TRBJ1-1, reads EPEVTQTPSHQVTQMGQEVILRCVPISNHLYFYWYRQILGQKVEFLVSFYNNEISEKSEIFDDQFSVERPDGSNFTLKIRSTKLEDSAMYFCASLPSGVTNTEAFFGQGTRLTVV.

The chain carries TRBV18 and TRBJ2-7, with TRBD2 identical over 9 bases. The V segment lost 1 base and the J segment 0 bases; nucleotides outside the gene matches: 4. The CDR3 totals 16 residues. Germline V gene data show CDR1 as KGHSH and CDR2 as LQKENI. The CDR3 DNA reads TGTGCCAGCTCACCACTGACTAGCGGAGGCTCCTACGAGCAGTACTTC. It encodes CASSPLTSGGSYEQYF.